Sequencing of this T cell receptor (beta chain) was carried out in a study of shared clonotypes between healthy human individuals. Whole-study context: Donors had three CD4 naive, three CD4 memory, two CD8 naive and one CD8 memory plate apiece. Study-wide points: Although depth was large, rarefaction showed that sequencing of the sorted subsets was incomplete. A handful of donors had 5% to 6% of their naive CD4 clonotypes in common. Generation probabilities were higher for clonotypes shared across all four sorted-subset donors than for unshared ones.

In the case of this clone: Its antigen is undetermined.

Profiling relied on immunoSEQ multiplex PCR, and the TCRdb table lists in-frame clones only, not all of them. The sample lists about 980,000 clones; more than 75% were seen once. Per the germline V gene, CDR1 is MNHEY and CDR2 is SMNVEV (reference sequence). V gave up 5 bases and J gave up 6 bases, with 13 bases separating them. The CDR3 loop spans 14 amino acids. The chain joins TRBV27 to TRBJ2-2; D possibly corresponds to TRBD1 (5 bases). The origin of this receptor is a man younger than 35 in good health. Sequencing was done on a sample of memory CD4+ T cells sorted from blood. Indicated subset: CD45RA-negative fraction. CDR3 in amino acids: CASSPSRDPGELFF. DNA for the CDR3: TGTGCCAGCAGTCCGTCCAGGGATCCCGGGGAGCTGTTTTTT.